One sample yielded the 7 T cell receptor beta chains listed below, sequenced in a study of identical twins. Each CDR3 protein gets one entry after TCRdb re-called the 5' RACE reads with MiXCR. The data show 690,000 or so distinct CDR3 sequences, roughly 6.2% seen once. The specimen was naive T cells sorted from blood. The origin of the receptors is a man younger than 30 in good health.

The chain has TRBV10-3 and TRBJ2-3, with D hard to call. V lost 11 bases, J lost 2 bases, and 17 bases lay in between. CDR3 length: 14 amino acids. Germline V gene data show CDR1 as ENHRY and CDR2 as SYGVKD. CDR3: CAVANGLTTDTQYF. The CDR3 DNA is TGTGCCGTGGCGAACGGGTTGACCACAGATACGCAGTATTTT.

V gene TRBV6-2 or TRBV6-3 combines with J gene TRBJ2-5; 7 bases align to TRBD2. CDR1 and CDR2 (germline): MNHEY, SVGEGT. The V gene end was trimmed by 7 bases and the J gene end by 5 bases; junction bases not matched to a gene: 7. This CDR3 has 13 amino acids. In nucleotides, the CDR3 is TGTGCCAGCAAGCGTCGGGGAGGGGAGACCCAGTACTTC. The encoded protein is CASKRRGGETQYF.

At least ten counts were recorded for this clonotype. The V call is TRBV12-3 or TRBV12-4, the J call TRBJ1-2; D call uncertain. Trimming cost V 11 bases and J 8 bases, with 15 bases left between them. This CDR3 spans 11 amino acids. The CDR3: CAAYSAAGYTF. CDR3 DNA sequence: TGTGCCGCCTATTCTGCGGCCGGCTACACCTTC.

This clonotype was recorded many times. The chain is built from TRBV25-1 and TRBJ2-7; 10 bases are a match to TRBD1. The junction had 5 bases not matched to a gene; V was cut back by 6 bases and J by 3 bases. CDR3 length equals 14 residues. In germline, CDR1 is MGHDK, CDR2 SYGVNS. The CDR3 DNA sequence: TGTGCCAGCAGCCGCCGGGACAGGGGCTACGAGCAGTACTTC. The encoded protein is CASSRRDRGYEQYF.

Many counts were recorded for this clonotype. The V and J genes are TRBV20-1 and TRBJ2-4; D is unresolved. Trimming stripped 0 bases from V and 1 base from J, with 10 bases between. CDR3 length equals 15 residues. Per germline, CDR1 DFQATT and CDR2 SNEGSKA (reference sequence). This CDR3 reads CSARDLLGAKNIQYF. The CDR3 DNA is TGCAGTGCTAGAGATCTTCTGGGGGCCAAAAACATTCAGTACTTC.

This chain links TRBV24-1 with TRBJ2-2; a weak D match, TRBD1 (6 bases). Per germline, CDR1 KGHDR and CDR2 SFDVKD. This CDR3 spans 16 amino acids. V was shortened by 2 bases and J by 2 bases, with 11 bases between the two germline ends. Here the CDR3 reads CATSDYGTPNTGELFF. The CDR3 DNA sequence: TGTGCCACCAGTGATTACGGGACACCCAACACCGGGGAGCTGTTTTTT.

This clonotype was seen more than once but under ten times. V and J are TRBV18 and TRBJ2-7; the D gene is possibly TRBD1 (6 bases). V shed 5 bases and J shed 3 bases, with 17 bases lying between them. Germline values: CDR1 KGHSH, CDR2 LQKENI. The CDR3 contains 15 residues. This CDR3 is CASSSTRDIYYEQYF. The DNA for the CDR3 is TGTGCCAGCTCATCTACCCGGGACATCTACTACGAGCAGTACTTC.